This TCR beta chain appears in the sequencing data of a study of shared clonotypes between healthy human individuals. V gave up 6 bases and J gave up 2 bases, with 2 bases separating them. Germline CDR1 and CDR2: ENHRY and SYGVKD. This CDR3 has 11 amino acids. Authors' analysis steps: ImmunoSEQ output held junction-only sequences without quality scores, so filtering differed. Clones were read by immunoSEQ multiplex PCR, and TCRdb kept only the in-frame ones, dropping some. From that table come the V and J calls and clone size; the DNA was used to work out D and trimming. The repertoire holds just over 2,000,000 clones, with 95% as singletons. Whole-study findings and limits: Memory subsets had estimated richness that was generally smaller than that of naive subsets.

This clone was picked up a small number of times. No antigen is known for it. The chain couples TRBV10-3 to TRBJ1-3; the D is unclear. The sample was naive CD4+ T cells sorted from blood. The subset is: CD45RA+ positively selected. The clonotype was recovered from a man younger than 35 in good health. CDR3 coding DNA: TGTGCCATCAGCCCTGGAAACACCATATATTTT. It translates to CAISPGNTIYF.